Presented here are 17 T cell receptor beta chains from one specimen sequenced in a study of T cells in Graves' hyperthyroidism and ophthalmopathy. Researchers amplified the TCR beta CDR3 regions from RNA transcripts. The HTBI primer set drove a first-round RT-PCR of the TCR CDR3. One entry per CDR3 protein, called by TCRdb with MiXCR from the multiplex PCR reads. Here the sample spans 700,000 to 850,000 distinct CDR3 sequences, roughly a third being singletons. The sample taken for sequencing was blood. Source of these receptors: a middle-aged woman with Graves' hyperthyroidism.

CDR3 sequence: CASSDSGGFTDTQYF. In DNA, the CDR3 is TGTGCCAGCAGTGACTCCGGCGGGTTCACAGATACGCAGTATTTT. The chain links TRBV6-4 to TRBJ2-3; possibly TRBD2 for D (5 bases). V was trimmed by 0 bases and J by 2 bases, leaving 9 bases between them. The germline V gene encodes CDR1 MRHNA and CDR2 SNTAGT. The CDR3 has 15 amino acids.

This clonotype was counted many times. This chain's CDR3 is CASSSRDRGWKTQYF. CDR3 nucleotide sequence: TGTGCCAGCAGCTCCCGGGACAGGGGTTGGAAGACCCAGTACTTC. This chain uses TRBV13 with TRBJ2-5; 10 bases fit TRBD1. Trimming removed 4 bases from V and 6 bases from J; junction bases left unmatched: 8. Germline values: CDR1 PRHDT, CDR2 FYEKMQ (reference sequence). The CDR3 extends over 15 amino acids.

Turning to this clonotype: One base away lies a much larger clone, so this may be a sequencing read error. The chain carries TRBV20-1 and TRBJ1-2; D is possibly TRBD1 (6 bases). The CDR3 totals 12 residues. Germline-derived CDR1 and CDR2 are DFQATT and SNEGSKA (reference sequence). The CDR3 loop reads CSGSDRDYGYPF. The DNA for the CDR3 is TGCAGTGGGTCGGACAGAGACTATGGCTACCCCTTC.

This clonotype was seen at least ten times. The chain links TRBV7-9 to TRBJ1-5; D not resolved. CDR1 is SEHNR, CDR2 FQNEAQ, per germline (reference sequence). Trimming stripped 5 bases from V and 7 bases from J, with 9 bases between. The CDR3 is 12 amino acids. The CDR3: CASSLAGQPQHF. CDR3 sequence (DNA): TGTGCCAGCAGCCTGGCCGGGCAGCCCCAGCATTTT.

In the case of this clonotype: One junction end disagrees with the germline gene, perhaps due to a read error. The chain recombines TRBV7-2 with TRBJ2-1, with 9 positions matching TRBD2. The germline V gene encodes CDR1 SGHTA and CDR2 FQGNSA. This CDR3 has 15 amino acids. Here the CDR3 reads CASSFAGGDYNEQFF. CDR3 nucleotides: TGCGCCAGCAGCTTCGCGGGAGGGGACTACAATGAGCAGTTCTTC.

This clonotype has more than one count but fewer than ten. The chain carries TRBV11-3 and TRBJ1-1, with a tentative D call TRBD1 (5 bases). V gave up 5 bases and J gave up 0 bases, with 16 bases separating them. Germline V lookup: CDR1 SGHNT, CDR2 YENEEA. The CDR3 runs to 16 residues. Here the CDR3 reads CASSPGDGTLNTEAFF. The DNA for the CDR3 is TGTGCCAGCAGCCCGGGGGATGGGACGTTGAACACTGAAGCTTTCTTT.

Turning to this clonotype: This may stem from a read error, because a much larger clone lies one nucleotide away. The chain uses TRBV5-1 and TRBJ2-7, with 8 bases fitting TRBD2. The CDR3 is 14 residues long. The V segment lost 6 bases and the J segment 7 bases; nucleotides outside the gene matches: 12. The germline V gene encodes CDR1 SGHRS and CDR2 YFSETQ. CDR3 in DNA: TGCGCCAGCACCCCGAGCGGGGGATACAATGAGCAGTACTTC. Amino acid sequence: CASTPSGGYNEQYF. Variable domain in full (rest from reference TRBV5-1 and TRBJ2-7): KAGVTQTPRYLIKTRGQQVTLSCSPISGHRSVSWYQQTPGQGLQFLFEYFSETQRNKGNFPGRFSGRQFSNSRSEMNVSTLELGDSALYLCASTPSGGYNEQYFGPGTRLTVT.

The chain combines TRBV29-1 with TRBJ2-3; possible D gene TRBD1, 5 bases. CDR1 is SQVTM and CDR2 is ANQGSEA in the germline V gene. This CDR3 is 15 amino acids long. V was trimmed by 2 bases and J by 0 bases, leaving 12 bases between them. Here the CDR3 DNA reads TGCAGCGTTGAAAAAGGGGTGAAGAGCACAGATACGCAGTATTTT. Amino acids: CSVEKGVKSTDTQYF.

This clonotype was detected a few times. At one end the junction does not follow the germline gene, possibly because of a read error. V usage is TRBV10-3 and J usage is TRBJ1-2; possibly TRBD1 for D (6 bases). Germline CDR1 ENHRY, CDR2 SYGVKD. The CDR3 covers 14 residues. The DNA for the CDR3 is TGTGCCAGCAGTGAATCCGGACAGCACTATGGCTACACCTTC. Translating gives CASSESGQHYGYTF.

The gene calls are TRBV7-2 and TRBJ2-5; maybe TRBD1 (6 bases). CDR1 is SGHTA and CDR2 is FQGNSA in the germline V gene. V shed 4 bases and J shed 9 bases, with 15 bases lying between them. CDR3 length: 13 residues. The DNA of the CDR3 is TGTGCCAGCAGCTGGGTCAACGGACAGCCCCAGTACTTC. Translation: CASSWVNGQPQYF.

This clonotype was recorded many times. V gene TRBV10-3 combines with J gene TRBJ1-1, with 8 positions matching TRBD1. CDR3 length: 18 amino acids. Trimming cost V 7 bases and J 0 bases; bases outside gene matches: 16. CDR1 and CDR2 from the germline V gene are ENHRY and SYGVKD. CDR3 region: CAINVGQERGYMNTEAFF. The CDR3 coding sequence is TGTGCCATCAATGTGGGACAGGAAAGAGGTTACATGAACACTGAAGCTTTCTTT.

This clonotype has a count of ten or more. V is TRBV19 and J is TRBJ1-1, with D tentatively TRBD1 (6 bases). This CDR3 is 12 amino acids long. The germline V gene has CDR1 LNHDA and CDR2 SQIVND (reference sequence). The V gene lost 6 bases and the J gene lost 4 bases, with 9 bases spanning the gap. The CDR3 nucleotides read TGTGCCAGTAGACGACAGGCCACTGAAGCTTTCTTT. Translated: CASRRQATEAFF.

In its sample, this clonotype was seen once. The chain links TRBV11-2 to TRBJ2-5; 7 nucleotides align to TRBD2. Germline CDR1 SGHAT, CDR2 FQNNGV. This CDR3 spans 18 amino acids. After removal of 1 base from V and 2 bases from J, the junction contained 13 bases not matched to a gene. The CDR3 region has the DNA TGTGCCAGCAGCTTAGGTATTACCCCGGCTAGCGGACAAGAGACCCAGTACTTC. Translating it yields CASSLGITPASGQETQYF. The whole variable domain, filled in from reference TRBV11-2 and TRBJ2-5, reads EAGVAQSPRYKIIEKRQSVAFWCNPISGHATLYWYQQILGQGPKLLIQFQNNGVVDDSQLPKDRFSAERLKGVDSTLKIQPAKLEDSAVYLCASSLGITPASGQETQYFGPGTRLLVL.

This chain links TRBV7-2 with TRBJ1-1; TRBD1 agrees at 11 bases. This CDR3 spans 19 amino acids. The V segment lost 4 bases and the J segment 11 bases; nucleotides outside the gene matches: 24. From germline, CDR1 is SGHTA and CDR2 FQGNSA. The CDR3 loop reads CASSSGGTGGALGTGNAFF. The CDR3 nucleotides read TGTGCCAGCAGCTCAGGGGGGACAGGGGGTGCCCTTGGAACAGGCAATGCTTTCTTT.

This clonotype was recorded many times. The chain recombines TRBV20-1 with TRBJ1-2; 7 nucleotides align to TRBD1. This CDR3 has 15 residues. CDR1 and CDR2 from the germline V gene are DFQATT and SNEGSKA (reference sequence). The junction had 10 bases not matched to a gene; V was cut back by 2 bases and J by 4 bases. This chain's CDR3 is CSARSPDRATYGYTF. DNA of the CDR3: TGCAGTGCTAGATCCCCCGACAGGGCGACCTATGGCTACACCTTC.

Ten or more counts support this clonotype. V gene TRBV20-1 combines with J gene TRBJ2-7; tentative D call: TRBD1 (5 bases). The CDR3 extends over 16 amino acids. CDR1 is DFQATT and CDR2 is SNEGSKA in the germline V gene (reference sequence). The V and J ends lost 1 base and 0 bases respectively, with 16 bases between them. The CDR3 nucleotides are TGCAGTGCTAGAGCCCATGGAACAGGAAGCTCCTACGAGCAGTACTTC. It yields the protein CSARAHGTGSSYEQYF.

The gene calls are TRBV7-9 and TRBJ1-1; the match to TRBD1 covers 10 bases. V shed 5 bases, J shed 8 bases, and the junction held 5 bases outside the gene matches. Per germline, CDR1 SEHNR and CDR2 FQNEAQ (reference sequence). This CDR3 comprises 13 residues. CDR3 protein: CASSPRDRGEAFF. The CDR3 nucleotides are TGTGCCAGCAGCCCACGGGACAGGGGAGAAGCTTTCTTT.